This T cell receptor (beta chain) was captured in a study of blood T cell repertoires in COVID-19. Sequenced by immunoSEQ multiplex PCR; TCRdb stores in-frame clones only, minus some. The sample consists of about 120,000 clones, around nine tenths of them appearing once. This CDR3 is built from 13 residues. Trimming removed 5 bases from V and 12 bases from J, with 17 bases in between. Germline CDR1 reads MNHEY; CDR2 reads SVGAGI. Sequenced input: peripheral blood. The sequence was collected from a man aged 50 to 59 with acute or convalescent COVID-19. The chain couples TRBV6-5 to TRBJ2-1; TRBD1 might be the D (6 bases). The chain's CDR3 is CASSPMRGTPQFF. In nucleotides, the CDR3 is TGTGCCAGCAGTCCTATGAGGGGGACCCCGCAGTTCTTC.